These T cell receptor beta chains were read from a single sample in a study of early T cells in non-severe SARS-CoV-2 infection. TCRdb independently ran MiXCR on the 5' RACE reads; one entry per CDR3 protein. The sample lists tens of thousands of distinct CDR3 sequences, 12% seen once, with more than 3% in the top ten. The sample taken for sequencing was whole blood. These receptors originate from an adult who was a healthcare worker with PCR-confirmed SARS-CoV-2 infection or an uninfected control (not recorded which). The conserved cysteine and the conserved F or W are not part of the CDR3 here.

TRBJ1-4	TRBV6-6	ASSDTGATNEKLF
TRBJ2-2	TRBV28	ASSLRGARTGELF
TRBJ1-1	TRBV29-1	SAVTGAGTEAF
TRBJ1-1	TRBV5-1	ASSLQGWANTEAF
TRBJ1-5	TRBV19	ASSPSPGSNQPQH
TRBJ2-2	TRBV30	AWITASGTGELF
TRBJ2-1	TRBV5-4	ASSLPSGSNEQF
TRBJ2-5	TRBV9	ASSPRLGGLETQY
TRBJ1-1	TRBV7-9	ASSFGTEAF
TRBJ2-1	TRBV18	ASSPPSGGMGSEQF
TRBJ2-7	TRBV6-5	ASSYSRTGFYEQY
TRBJ2-2	TRBV20-1	SARLAGGTGELF
TRBJ2-5	TRBV14	ASSERAGMETQY
TRBJ1-1	TRBV30	AWSKGEAF
TRBJ1-3	TRBV28	ASRVGQLSGNTIY
TRBJ2-4	TRBV7-9	ASSSSGNIQY
TRBJ1-2	TRBV7-2	ASSPLIDRAGYT
TRBJ2-1	TRBV6-5	ASSYLSGTSGNEQF
TRBJ2-7	TRBV28	ASTSHGSYEQY
TRBJ2-5	TRBV7-2	ASSLGPGQLETQY
TRBJ2-7	TRBV4-2	ASSQDLTSGRAN
TRBJ1-1	TRBV5-3	ARSDDMGCAQAF
TRBJ2-1	TRBV7-7	ASSPGGANEQF
TRBJ2-1	TRBV2	ASKTVSYNEQF